Presented here are 23 T cell receptor beta chains from one specimen sequenced in a study of regulatory T cells in long-lasting Graves disease. Time point: newly diagnosed GD, antithyroid drugs for less than 3 months. Researchers made the TCR library from RNA that was extracted from PBMCs. Sequencing libraries for TCR beta were prepared with iRepertoire HTBI primers and Arm-PCR of CDR3 regions. TCRdb reanalysed the multiplex PCR reads using MiXCR and keeps one entry per CDR3 protein. The table has just over 600,000 distinct CDR3 sequences, roughly 16% seen once. The same specimen was also included in a second study, on T cells in Graves' hyperthyroidism and ophthalmopathy.

This specimen was peripheral blood mononuclear cells (PBMCs), taken at new diagnosis, from a patient treated with antithyroid drugs. All receptors come from a woman in her twenties or thirties with Graves disease.

This clonotype was recorded many times. This rearrangement joins TRBV29-1 to TRBJ1-5; tentative D call: TRBD1 (5 bases). V lost 0 bases and J 0 bases, leaving 15 bases between the germline ends. This CDR3 is built from 17 residues. Looked up from germline, CDR1 is SQVTM and CDR2 is ANQGSEA. CDR3 nucleotide sequence: TGCAGCGTTGAAGAGCGTCAGGACACCTATAGCAATCAGCCCCAGCATTTT. It encodes CSVEERQDTYSNQPQHF.

This clonotype was recorded at least ten times. The genes are TRBV5-1 and TRBJ2-2; 7 nucleotides match TRBD1. Unmatched junction bases numbered 7, after V lost 5 bases and J lost 6 bases. This CDR3 is 14 amino acids long. Germline V gives CDR1 SGHRS, CDR2 YFSETQ. In nucleotides, the CDR3 is TGCGCCAGCAGGCCGACAGGGCAACCCGGGGAGCTGTTTTTT. Protein sequence: CASRPTGQPGELFF.

This clonotype was counted at least ten times. This chain uses TRBV7-2 with TRBJ2-7, with a tentative D call TRBD1 (6 bases). The CDR3 is made up of 15 amino acids. Germline loops: CDR1 SGHTA, CDR2 FQGNSA. V was shortened by 5 bases and J by 2 bases, with 16 bases between the two germline ends. The CDR3 reads CASSPRTDPAYEQYF. CDR3 in DNA: TGTGCCAGCAGCCCCCGGACAGACCCTGCCTACGAGCAGTACTTC.

This clonotype has at least ten counts. This chain connects TRBV28 to TRBJ2-1, with 8 bases identical to TRBD2. In germline, CDR1 is MDHEN, CDR2 SYDVKM. The CDR3 spans 16 residues. The junction had 17 bases not matched to a gene; V was cut back by 8 bases and J by 8 bases. As DNA, the CDR3 is TGTGCCAGCCTCCCTACGTACAGCGGGAGTACATATGAGCAGTTCTTC. Translated: CASLPTYSGSTYEQFF.

Only one count was recorded for this clonotype. This may arise from a read error, as a much more abundant clone is one base away. The chain is built from TRBV12-3 or TRBV12-4 and TRBJ2-1; D may be TRBD2 (5 bases). V was clipped by 6 bases and J by 13 bases, with 28 bases between them. This CDR3 comprises 16 residues. The CDR3 region has the DNA TGTGCCAGCAGGCCAGAACGGGGTATTACCTTAGAGACCCAGTTCTTC. Translation gives CASRPERGITLETQFF.

This clonotype has only a few counts. A much larger clone differs by one base, so this may be a read error. V gene TRBV30 combines with J gene TRBJ1-4; D not resolved. V lost 2 bases, J lost 6 bases, and 13 bases lay in between. The germline V gene encodes CDR1 GTSNPN and CDR2 SVGIG (reference sequence). This CDR3 region has 14 residues. CDR3: CAWSPGVVDEKLFF. DNA for the CDR3: TGTGCCTGGAGTCCGGGAGTAGTGGATGAAAAACTGTTTTTT.

This clonotype was detected only a few times. Since a much larger clone is just one base distant, this may be a read error. V and J are TRBV2 and TRBJ2-1, with D unresolved. The V gene lost 10 bases and the J gene lost 8 bases, with 15 bases spanning the gap. Germline V lookup: CDR1 SNHLY, CDR2 FYNNEI. There are 12 residues in the CDR3. CDR3 DNA sequence: TGTGCCACCGCCGTTTTGGCCGATGAGCAGTTCTTC. The encoded protein is CATAVLADEQFF.

The sample holds many counts of this clonotype. This chain uses TRBV2 with TRBJ1-1; D is perhaps TRBD1 (5 bases). This CDR3 spans 14 amino acids. From germline, CDR1 is SNHLY and CDR2 FYNNEI. Trimming took 2 bases from V and 3 from J, leaving 10 bases between them. CDR3 DNA sequence: TGTGCCAGCAGTGAACGGGGGACTTACACTGAAGCTTTCTTT. Amino acids: CASSERGTYTEAFF.

This clonotype has just a few counts. This chain uses TRBV9 with TRBJ1-2; D gene uncertain. The CDR3 is made up of 14 amino acids. Trimming removed 0 bases at V and 3 bases at J, with 9 bases between. The germline V gene has CDR1 SGDLS and CDR2 YYNGEE. The DNA of the CDR3 is TGTGCCAGCAGCGTAGGGGGATACGACTATGGCTACACCTTC. Protein product: CASSVGGYDYGYTF.

This clonotype was counted only a few times. The chain carries TRBV3-1 and TRBJ2-4; no clear D. Trimming shortened V by 0 bases and J by 1 base, and 13 bases separated the two germline ends. The CDR3 is made up of 17 amino acids. The germline V gene has CDR1 LGHDT and CDR2 YNNKEL (reference sequence). Written as DNA, the CDR3 is TGTGCCAGCAGCCAAGAAACAACGGCGGTGGCCAAAAACATTCAGTACTTC. Residues: CASSQETTAVAKNIQYF.

About this clonotype: One end of the junction is discordant with germline, which a read error may explain. The gene calls are TRBV6-2 or TRBV6-3 and TRBJ2-7; D is perhaps TRBD2 (5 bases). The CDR3 length is 14 residues. Germline V lookup: CDR1 MNHEY, CDR2 SVGEGT. The CDR3 sequence: CASSESSGNVRQYF. Written as DNA, the CDR3 is TGCGCCAGCAGTGAGTCCTCCGGGAACGTTAGGCAGTACTTC.

The chain has TRBV9 and TRBJ2-5, with D perhaps TRBD1 or TRBD2 (5 bases each). V was shortened by 1 base and J by 4 bases, with 23 bases between the two germline ends. From germline, CDR1 is SGDLS and CDR2 YYNGEE. The CDR3 extends over 18 amino acids. CDR3 loop: CASSVYGPNGARGETQYF. The CDR3, as DNA: TGTGCCAGCAGCGTATACGGGCCGAACGGGGCAAGGGGAGAGACCCAGTACTTC.

This chain links TRBV27 with TRBJ2-3, with 9 bases matching TRBD2. The V segment lost 3 bases and the J segment 7 bases; nucleotides outside the gene matches: 14. The CDR3 has 17 amino acids. In germline, CDR1 is MNHEY, CDR2 SMNVEV (reference sequence). CDR3 amino acids: CASSFAPWAGGPYTQYF. DNA of the CDR3: TGTGCCAGCAGTTTCGCCCCCTGGGCGGGGGGGCCGTATACGCAGTATTTT.

The rearrangement uses TRBV5-4 and TRBJ1-5, with 7 bases matching TRBD1. Per germline, CDR1 SGHNT and CDR2 YYREEE (reference sequence). The V gene end was trimmed by 1 base and the J gene end by 7 bases; junction bases not matched to a gene: 5. CDR3 length equals 14 residues. CDR3 bases: TGTGCCAGCAGCTTGAAGGGACAGCAGCAGCCCCAGCATTTT. Encoded protein: CASSLKGQQQPQHF.

The chain employs TRBV19 and TRBJ2-7; TRBD1 matches 9 bases. V lost 7 bases and J lost 6; bases outside the gene matches: 7. The CDR3 is made up of 13 amino acids. Germline CDR1 and CDR2: LNHDA and SQIVND (reference sequence). CDR3 sequence reads: CASKQGQGSEQYF. The CDR3 coding sequence is TGTGCCAGTAAGCAGGGACAGGGTTCCGAGCAGTACTTC.

This rearrangement joins TRBV20-1 to TRBJ2-5; D is undetermined. The CDR3 length is 10 residues. Germline CDR1 is DFQATT and CDR2 is SNEGSKA (reference sequence). The V end lost 5 bases, the J end lost 5 bases, and 6 bases lay between the germline ends. The CDR3: CSAEKETQYF. CDR3 nucleotides: TGCAGTGCTGAGAAGGAGACCCAGTACTTC.

This clonotype occurred a few times. The chain joins TRBV19 to TRBJ1-1; D is unresolved. Trimming stripped 4 bases from V and 3 bases from J, with 9 bases between. The CDR3 is made up of 13 amino acids. The germline V gene encodes CDR1 LNHDA and CDR2 SQIVND (reference sequence). CDR3 coding DNA: TGTGCCAGTAGTACTTCACGATACACTGAAGCTTTCTTT. Translation gives CASSTSRYTEAFF.

V is TRBV12-3 or TRBV12-4 and J is TRBJ2-7; the D gene is possibly TRBD2 (6 bases). V was trimmed by 6 bases and J by 2 bases, leaving 11 bases between them. The CDR3 has 13 residues. The CDR3: CASSPREAYEQYF. The CDR3 DNA reads TGTGCCAGCAGCCCCAGGGAGGCCTACGAGCAGTACTTC.

At least ten counts were recorded for this clonotype. V gene TRBV2 combines with J gene TRBJ1-3; TRBD1 matches at 7 bases. Trimming cost V 5 bases and J 0 bases; bases outside gene matches: 4. The CDR3 spans 15 residues. Germline CDR1 is SNHLY and CDR2 is FYNNEI. DNA for the CDR3: TGTGCCAGCAGTTGGGGACAGTACTCTGGAAACACCATATATTTT. Translated: CASSWGQYSGNTIYF.

At least ten counts were recorded for this clonotype. The gene calls are TRBV3-1 and TRBJ1-1; weak D call: TRBD1 (5 bases). Per the germline V gene, CDR1 is LGHDT and CDR2 is YNNKEL (reference sequence). The CDR3 contains 12 residues. V was pared by 1 base and J by 11 bases, with 11 bases between. The CDR3 is CASSQVRDRAFF. The CDR3 DNA sequence: TGTGCCAGCAGCCAAGTCAGGGATCGGGCTTTCTTT.

This clonotype was counted only a few times. The chain is built from TRBV10-2 and TRBJ2-7, with TRBD2 matching over 13 bases. The CDR3 extends over 15 amino acids. Germline V gene sequence: CDR1 WSHSY, CDR2 SAAADI. Losses at the gene ends were 5 bases for V and 2 bases for J; bases not matched to a gene: 3. CDR3 nucleotides: TGCGCCAGCAGTCGACTAGCGGGAGGCCCCTACGAGCAGTACTTC. Residues: CASSRLAGGPYEQYF.

This clonotype was counted many times. This rearrangement joins TRBV28 to TRBJ2-7, with D perhaps matching TRBD1 (5 bases). Germline V gene sequence: CDR1 MDHEN, CDR2 SYDVKM. This CDR3 region has 13 residues. V gave up 4 bases and J gave up 2 bases, with 9 bases separating them. The CDR3 nucleotides are TGTGCCAGCAGTTCGACAGATACCTACGAGCAGTACTTC. It is translated as CASSSTDTYEQYF.

The V gene is TRBV20-1, the J gene TRBJ2-7; D is unclear. The length of the CDR3 is 12 residues. Germline assignment: CDR1 DFQATT and CDR2 SNEGSKA (reference sequence). V lost 0 bases, J lost 5 bases, and 8 bases lay in between. The CDR3 coding sequence is TGCAGTGCTAGAGATATAGGCCACGAGCAGTACTTC. Translated: CSARDIGHEQYF.